Each of the 13 T cell receptor beta chains below was sequenced from the same sample in a study of T cell responses to AZD1222 COVID-19 vaccine. TCRdb's copy holds only in-frame clones and misses some; the assay was immunoSEQ multiplex PCR. In the table there are fewer than 120,000 clones, around 90% of which are singletons. The sequencing used peripheral blood, collected on day 0 of AZD1222 vaccination. Receptors originate from an adult in good health.

V usage is TRBV7-3 and J usage is TRBJ1-1; 8 nucleotides match TRBD1. The J segment lost 4 bases and the V segment lost 5 bases, leaving 6 bases of the junction unmatched. This CDR3 contains 14 residues. Germline V gives CDR1 SGHTA, CDR2 FQGTGA. The CDR3 DNA reads TGTGCCAGCAGCCAGATACAGGGGGGCACTGAAGCTTTCTTT. This encodes CASSQIQGGTEAFF.

This rearrangement joins TRBV2 to TRBJ2-7; the D gene is possibly TRBD1 (6 bases). Per the germline V gene, CDR1 is SNHLY and CDR2 is FYNNEI. Trimming removed 4 bases from V and 3 bases from J, with 13 bases in between. There are 14 residues in the CDR3. The CDR3 DNA reads TGTGCCAGCAGTGCAGCGACAGGTAGCTACGAGCAGTACTTC. Its translation is CASSAATGSYEQYF.

The chain uses TRBV7-3 and TRBJ2-1; either TRBD1 or TRBD2 may supply D (7 bases each). In germline, CDR1 is SGHTA, CDR2 FQGTGA. V dropped 0 bases and J dropped 5 bases, with 17 bases sitting between them. The CDR3 is 17 residues long. The DNA for the CDR3 is TGTGCCAGCAGCTTAACGTTTTCGCGGGGGACAGACAATGAGCAGTTCTTC. Encoded protein: CASSLTFSRGTDNEQFF. The whole variable domain, filled in from reference TRBV7-3 and TRBJ2-1, reads GAGVSQTPSNKVTEKGKYVELRCDPISGHTALYWYRQSLGQGPEFLIYFQGTGAADDSGLPNDRFFAVRPEGSVSTLKIQRTERGDSAVYLCASSLTFSRGTDNEQFFGPGTRLTVL.

This clone has only one observation. The V gene is TRBV6-5, the J gene TRBJ1-6; possibly TRBD1 for D (6 bases). This CDR3 contains 13 residues. CDR1 and CDR2 from the germline V gene are MNHEY and SVGAGI. Trimming removed 6 bases at V and 8 bases at J, with 11 bases between. The CDR3 here is CASRTGTDSPLHF. CDR3 sequence (DNA): TGTGCCAGCAGAACAGGGACGGATTCACCCCTCCACTTT.

The chain recombines TRBV28 with TRBJ2-5; a weak D match, TRBD1 (6 bases). Germline V gives CDR1 MDHEN, CDR2 SYDVKM. Trimming cost V 2 bases and J 4 bases, with 20 bases left between them. The CDR3 is 17 residues long. The CDR3 DNA is TGTGCCAGCAGTTTAAGTCCCTCGGCCCTAGGGGGAGAGACCCAGTACTTC. This codes for CASSLSPSALGGETQYF.

The chain joins TRBV2 to TRBJ1-1; D gene unclear. The germline gives CDR1 SNHLY, CDR2 FYNNEI. CDR3 length: 11 residues. Trimming stripped 7 bases from V and 3 bases from J, with 6 bases between. The CDR3 DNA reads TGTGCCAGCACGGTGTACACTGAAGCTTTCTTT. It is translated as CASTVYTEAFF.

The CDR3 bases are TGCGCCAGCAGCCCCGTGGTCCGCACTGAAGCTTTCTTT. It translates to CASSPVVRTEAFF. This sequence joins TRBV5-1 and TRBJ1-1; D is ambiguous. The CDR3 totals 13 residues. V lost 4 bases, J lost 4 bases, and 11 bases lay in between. The germline V gene encodes CDR1 SGHRS and CDR2 YFSETQ.

A single count supports this clone. Other nucleotide sequences in the sample specify the same CDR3. The genes are TRBV5-1 and TRBJ1-2; a possible D gene is TRBD1 (6 bases). The ends were cut back, 0 bases at V and 2 bases at J, with 8 bases in the middle. The V gene's germline CDR1 is SGHRS and CDR2 YFSETQ. The CDR3 is made up of 14 amino acids. The CDR3, as DNA: TGCGCCAGCAGCTTGGCAACAGGGAACTATGGCTACACCTTC. Amino acids: CASSLATGNYGYTF.

The chain employs TRBV5-1 and TRBJ2-3, with D hard to call. The V gene lost 6 bases and the J gene lost 0 bases, with 14 bases spanning the gap. CDR1 SGHRS and CDR2 YFSETQ come from the germline V gene. The CDR3 extends over 15 amino acids. The CDR3 DNA reads as TGCGCCAGCAAAGGGATCACCTCTAGCACAGATACGCAGTATTTT. It is translated as CASKGITSSTDTQYF.

V usage is TRBV7-9 and J usage is TRBJ2-2, with D maybe TRBD2 (7 bases). The CDR3 loop spans 15 amino acids. The germline V gene has CDR1 SEHNR and CDR2 FQNEAQ (reference sequence). With 10 bases removed from V and 1 base from J, the gap between germline ends came to 16 bases. The CDR3 region is CAIFGGRRNTGELFF. Written as DNA, the CDR3 is TGTGCCATCTTCGGGGGGCGCCGGAACACCGGGGAGCTGTTTTTT.

This chain connects TRBV6-4 to TRBJ1-4; no reliable D call. The CDR3 contains 14 residues. The V end was cut by 1 base, the J end by 4 bases, with 7 bases between. Germline-derived CDR1 and CDR2 are MRHNA and SNTAGT. CDR3 in amino acids: CASSDWVVNEKLFF. CDR3 DNA sequence: TGTGCCAGCAGTGACTGGGTCGTTAATGAAAAACTGTTTTTT.

V is TRBV15 and J is TRBJ2-5; D perhaps matches TRBD1 (6 bases). V lost 0 bases and J lost 6, with 20 bases in between. The germline V gene encodes CDR1 LNHNV and CDR2 YYDKDF (reference sequence). The CDR3 runs 17 residues. CDR3 sequence reads: CATSRDSGRGQGKTQYF. The CDR3 coding sequence is TGTGCCACCAGCAGAGATAGTGGGCGTGGGCAGGGGAAGACCCAGTACTTC.

The chain recombines TRBV4-1 with TRBJ1-6; no clear D. Germline V lookup: CDR1 MGHRA, CDR2 YSYEKL. V lost 4 bases and J lost 6, with 7 bases in between. The CDR3 totals 13 residues. The CDR3 loop is CASSPMGNSPLHF. The CDR3 nucleotides are TGCGCCAGCAGCCCCATGGGTAATTCACCCCTCCACTTT.